The text below deals with one T cell receptor (beta chain). No cognate antigen has been identified for it. Nothing much larger sits one base from this clone, and base qualities are not available. This sample is drawn from a study of OX40 agonist ivuxolimab in advanced cancers. In the study overall: Ivuxolimab was a fully human IgG2 agonistic monoclonal antibody targeting the costimulatory receptor OX40 (CD134). Of the 52 patients in dose escalation, about 20 had hepatocellular carcinoma, around 15 had melanoma, 9 had renal cell carcinoma and 9 had head and neck cancer. In the dose-escalation cohort, 82.7% of patients were male, and the mean age was approximately 60 years, with a range of about 23 to 85. Intravenous ivuxolimab was administered to patients every 2 weeks at six dose levels: 0.01, 0.1, 0.3, 1.5, 3 and 10 mg/kg. Peripheral TCRbeta sequencing aimed to test whether ivuxolimab altered TCR sequence diversity and caused clonal T-cell expansion. Prior anti-PD-1, anti-PD-L1 or anti-CTLA-4 therapy was permitted, and checkpoint inhibitors had been received by under 50% of dose-escalation patients. Three dose-escalation patients achieved partial responses, one with hepatocellular carcinoma and two with cutaneous melanoma. The monotherapy dose-escalation portion (N = 52 patients) of the phase I ivuxolimab trial is reported in the paper. Study-wide findings and limitations: The antigen specificity of the clonally expanded peripheral T cells was not determined. Low levels of normalized T-cell clonal expansion were also seen in some nonresponding patients. After ivuxolimab, more expanded clones were found on average in CD8+ T cells than in CD4+ T cells. At doses of 0.1 to 3.0 mg/kg, clonal expansion of both CD4+ and CD8+ blood T cells was observed from baseline to week 6. In partial responders in the 0.1-3.0 mg/kg groups, normalized peripheral clonal expansion was found to be among the lowest, especially among CD8+ T cells.

To sequence the TCRbeta CDR3 region, genomic DNA was isolated from the sorted cells. The immunoSEQ Assay was used to sequence the TCRbeta CDR3 regions. The immuneACCESS repertoire file appears here via TCRdb, limited to in-frame rearrangements. These files lack a portion of the clones; in checked studies, under half of the deficit traces to unresolved V genes, and the cause of the others is not known. For this sample there are 75,000 to 100,000 clones; 86% appear just once. The ten most abundant clones make up around 2% of the sample. The CDR3, from cysteine to phenylalanine, totals 14 residues. Kept here is only the CDR3 DNA, which spans 42 bases and is read in frame from base 1. Taken from the germline V gene, the CDR1 and CDR2 loops are SGHTA and FQGNSA. Trimming accounts for 4 bases at V and 10 bases at J, while the number of junction bases matched to no gene is 6. Patients with a history of autoimmune disease or receiving systemic immunosuppression were excluded from the trial. Peripheral blood for TCR sequencing was collected from all dose cohorts at baseline, on cycle 4 day 1, and on cycle 7 day 1. The samples were drawn from a first-in-human, open-label, multicenter phase I dose-escalation trial of ivuxolimab. Adults with locally advanced or metastatic melanoma, renal cell, hepatocellular, or head and neck squamous cell carcinoma were enrolled in the trial. Before TCR sequencing, CD4+ and CD8+ T cells were separately sorted from peripheral blood.

This receptor was obtained from an adult with an advanced solid tumor such as melanoma, head and neck, liver or kidney cancer. The specimen was CD4+ or CD8+ T cells sorted from blood, collected in a trial of the OX40 agonist ivuxolimab. The rearrangement joined TRBV7-2 to TRBJ2-3; 12 central nucleotides agree with TRBD2. The CDR3 region has the sequence CASSSRGLAGSQYF. The base sequence is TGTGCCAGCAGCTCGAGAGGACTAGCGGGATCGCAGTATTTT.